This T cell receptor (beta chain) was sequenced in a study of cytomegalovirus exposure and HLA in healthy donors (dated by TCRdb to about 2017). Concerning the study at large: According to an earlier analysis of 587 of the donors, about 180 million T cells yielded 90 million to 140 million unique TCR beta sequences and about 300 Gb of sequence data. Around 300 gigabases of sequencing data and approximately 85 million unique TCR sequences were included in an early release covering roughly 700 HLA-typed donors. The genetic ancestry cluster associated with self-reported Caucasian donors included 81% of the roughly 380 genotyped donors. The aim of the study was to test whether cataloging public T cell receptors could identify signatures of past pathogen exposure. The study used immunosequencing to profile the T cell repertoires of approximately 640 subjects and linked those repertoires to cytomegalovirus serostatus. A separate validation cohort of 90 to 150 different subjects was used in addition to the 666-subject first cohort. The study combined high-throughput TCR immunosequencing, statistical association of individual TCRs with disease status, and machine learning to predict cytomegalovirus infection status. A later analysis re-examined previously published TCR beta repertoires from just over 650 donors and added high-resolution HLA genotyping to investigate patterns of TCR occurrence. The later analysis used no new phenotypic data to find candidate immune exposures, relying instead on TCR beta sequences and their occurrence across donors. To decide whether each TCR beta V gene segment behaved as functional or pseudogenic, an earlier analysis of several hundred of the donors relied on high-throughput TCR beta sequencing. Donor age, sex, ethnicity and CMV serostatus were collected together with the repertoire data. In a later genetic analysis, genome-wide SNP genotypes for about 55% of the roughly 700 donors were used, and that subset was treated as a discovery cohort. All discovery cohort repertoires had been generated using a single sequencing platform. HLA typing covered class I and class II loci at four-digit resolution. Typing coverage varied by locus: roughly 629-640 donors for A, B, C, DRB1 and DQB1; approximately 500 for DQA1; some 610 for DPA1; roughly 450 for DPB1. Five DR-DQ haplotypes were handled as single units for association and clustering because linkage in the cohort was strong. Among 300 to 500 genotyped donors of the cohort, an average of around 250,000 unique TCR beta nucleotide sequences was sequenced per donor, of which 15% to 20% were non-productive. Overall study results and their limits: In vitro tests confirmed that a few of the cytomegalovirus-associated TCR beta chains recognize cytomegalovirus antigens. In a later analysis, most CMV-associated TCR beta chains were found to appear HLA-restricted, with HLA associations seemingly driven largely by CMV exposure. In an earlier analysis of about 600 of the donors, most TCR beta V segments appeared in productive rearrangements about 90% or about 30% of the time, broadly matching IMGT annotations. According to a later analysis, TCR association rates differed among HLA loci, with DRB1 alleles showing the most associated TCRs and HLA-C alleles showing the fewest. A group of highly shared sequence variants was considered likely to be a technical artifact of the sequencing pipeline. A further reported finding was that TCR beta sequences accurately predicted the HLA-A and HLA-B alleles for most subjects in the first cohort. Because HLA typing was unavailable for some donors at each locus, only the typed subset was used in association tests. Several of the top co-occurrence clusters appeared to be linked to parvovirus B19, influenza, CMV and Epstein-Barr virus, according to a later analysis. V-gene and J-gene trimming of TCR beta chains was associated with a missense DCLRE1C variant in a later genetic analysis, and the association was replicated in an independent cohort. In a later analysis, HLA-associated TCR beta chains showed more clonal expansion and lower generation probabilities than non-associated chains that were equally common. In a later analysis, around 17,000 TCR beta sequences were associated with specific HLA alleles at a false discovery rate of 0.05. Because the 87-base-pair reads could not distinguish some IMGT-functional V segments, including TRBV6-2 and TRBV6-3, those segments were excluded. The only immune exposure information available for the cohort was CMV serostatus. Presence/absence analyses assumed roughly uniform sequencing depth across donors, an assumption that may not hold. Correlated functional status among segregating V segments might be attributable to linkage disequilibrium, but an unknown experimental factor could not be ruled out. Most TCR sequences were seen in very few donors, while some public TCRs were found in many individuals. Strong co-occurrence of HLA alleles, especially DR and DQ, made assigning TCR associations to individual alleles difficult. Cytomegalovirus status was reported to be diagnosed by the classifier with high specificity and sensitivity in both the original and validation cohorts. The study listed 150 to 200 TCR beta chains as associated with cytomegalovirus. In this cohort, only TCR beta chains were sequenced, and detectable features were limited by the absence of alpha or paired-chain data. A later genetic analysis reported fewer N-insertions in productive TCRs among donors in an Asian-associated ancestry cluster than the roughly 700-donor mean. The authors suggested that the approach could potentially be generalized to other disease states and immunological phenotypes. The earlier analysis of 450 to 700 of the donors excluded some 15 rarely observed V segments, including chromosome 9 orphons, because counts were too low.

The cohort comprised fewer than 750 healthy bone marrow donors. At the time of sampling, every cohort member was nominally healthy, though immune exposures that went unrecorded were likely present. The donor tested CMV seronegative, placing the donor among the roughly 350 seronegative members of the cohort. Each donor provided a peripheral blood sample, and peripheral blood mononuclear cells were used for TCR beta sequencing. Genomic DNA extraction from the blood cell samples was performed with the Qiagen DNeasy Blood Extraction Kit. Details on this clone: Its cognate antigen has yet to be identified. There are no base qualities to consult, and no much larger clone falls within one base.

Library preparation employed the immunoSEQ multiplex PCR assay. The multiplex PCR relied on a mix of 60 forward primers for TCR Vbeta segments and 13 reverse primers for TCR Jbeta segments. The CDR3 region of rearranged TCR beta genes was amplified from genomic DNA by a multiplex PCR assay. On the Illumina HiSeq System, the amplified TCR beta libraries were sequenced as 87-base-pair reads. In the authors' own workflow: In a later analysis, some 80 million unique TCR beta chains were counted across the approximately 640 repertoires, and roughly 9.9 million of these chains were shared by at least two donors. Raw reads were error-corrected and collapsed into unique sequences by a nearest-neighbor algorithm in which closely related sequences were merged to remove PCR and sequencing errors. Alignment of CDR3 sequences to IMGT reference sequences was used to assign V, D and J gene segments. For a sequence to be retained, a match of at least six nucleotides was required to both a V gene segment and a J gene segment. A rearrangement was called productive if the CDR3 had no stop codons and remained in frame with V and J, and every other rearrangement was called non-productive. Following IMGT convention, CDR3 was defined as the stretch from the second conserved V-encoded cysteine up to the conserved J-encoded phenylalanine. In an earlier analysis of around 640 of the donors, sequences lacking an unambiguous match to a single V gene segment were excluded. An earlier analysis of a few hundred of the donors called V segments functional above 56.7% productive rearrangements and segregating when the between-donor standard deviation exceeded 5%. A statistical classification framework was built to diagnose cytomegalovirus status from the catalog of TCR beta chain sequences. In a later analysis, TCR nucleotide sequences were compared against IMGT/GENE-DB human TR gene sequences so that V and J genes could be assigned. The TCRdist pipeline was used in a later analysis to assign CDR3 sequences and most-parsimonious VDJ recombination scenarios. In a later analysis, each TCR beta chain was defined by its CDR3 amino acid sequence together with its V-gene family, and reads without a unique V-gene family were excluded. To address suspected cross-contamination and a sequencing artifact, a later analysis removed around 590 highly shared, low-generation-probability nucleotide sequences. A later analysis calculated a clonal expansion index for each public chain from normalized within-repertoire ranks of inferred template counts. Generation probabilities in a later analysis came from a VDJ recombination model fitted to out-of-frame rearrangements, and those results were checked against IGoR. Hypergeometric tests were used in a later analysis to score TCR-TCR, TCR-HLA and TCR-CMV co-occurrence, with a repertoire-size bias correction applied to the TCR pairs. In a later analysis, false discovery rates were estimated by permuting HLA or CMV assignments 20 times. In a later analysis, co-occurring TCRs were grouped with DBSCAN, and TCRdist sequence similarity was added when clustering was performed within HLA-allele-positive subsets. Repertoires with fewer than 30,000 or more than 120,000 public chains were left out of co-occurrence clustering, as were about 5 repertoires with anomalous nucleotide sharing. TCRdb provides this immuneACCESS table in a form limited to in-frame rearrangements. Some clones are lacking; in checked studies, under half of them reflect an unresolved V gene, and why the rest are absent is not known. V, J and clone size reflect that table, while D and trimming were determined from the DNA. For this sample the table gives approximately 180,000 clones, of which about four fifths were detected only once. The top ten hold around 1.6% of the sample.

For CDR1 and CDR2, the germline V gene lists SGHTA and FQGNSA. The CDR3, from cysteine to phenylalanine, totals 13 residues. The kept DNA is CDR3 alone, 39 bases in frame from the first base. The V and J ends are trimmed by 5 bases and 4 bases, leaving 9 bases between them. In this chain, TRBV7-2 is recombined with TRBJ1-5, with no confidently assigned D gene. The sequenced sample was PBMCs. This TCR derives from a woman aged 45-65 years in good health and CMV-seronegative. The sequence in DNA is TGTGCCAGCAGCGCAGACACAAATCAGCCCCAGCATTTT. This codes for CASSADTNQPQHF.